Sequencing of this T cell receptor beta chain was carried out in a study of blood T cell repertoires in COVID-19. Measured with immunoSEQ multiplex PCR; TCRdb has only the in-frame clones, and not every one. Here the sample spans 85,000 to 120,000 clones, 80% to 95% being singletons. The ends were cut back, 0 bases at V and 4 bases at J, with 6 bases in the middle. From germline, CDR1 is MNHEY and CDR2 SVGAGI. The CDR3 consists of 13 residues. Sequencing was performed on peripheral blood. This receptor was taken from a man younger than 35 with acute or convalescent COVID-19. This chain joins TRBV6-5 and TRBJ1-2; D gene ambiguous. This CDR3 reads CASSYSYSYGYTF. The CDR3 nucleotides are TGTGCCAGCAGTTACTCATATTCCTATGGCTACACCTTC.